One and the same sample provided the 27 T cell receptor beta chains below, sequenced in a study of CD8+ T cells in alopecia areata. Researchers sorted pooled cutaneous lymph node cells on the basis of CD4, CD8alpha, NKG2D, NKG2ACE and other markers. RNA, once extracted, was reverse transcribed into cDNA for use as the sequencing template. Assay: immunoSEQ multiplex PCR; the TCRdb copy retains only in-frame clones and omits some. The specimen has 250,000 or so clones, none found just once. Specimen: CD4+ T cells sorted from a lymph node. Receptors were obtained from a C3H/HeJ mouse with alopecia areata. Strain haplotype at MHC: H2-k.

This clone has a handful of counts. Gene names refer to mouse genes. Sequencing ends 4 residues short of the CDR3 end; the germline J gene provides the rest. The V call is TRBV19, the J call TRBJ2-1; a possible D gene is TRBD1 (6 bases). The V end lost 0 bases, the J end lost 1 base, and 11 bases lay between the germline ends. The CDR3 loop spans 16 amino acids. Germline lookup yields CDR1 FNHDT and CDR2 SITEND (reference sequence). CDR3 DNA, as far as it was read: TGTGCCAGCAGTATAGTTACGGGACACAACTATGCT. Translation gives CASSIVTGHNYA. In full, the CDR3 is CASSIVTGHNYAEQFF.

This clone was counted between two and nine times. The gene symbols are mouse symbols. Read coverage stops 4 residues before the CDR3 terminus; the germline J gene supplies the remainder. J is TRBJ2-7 and V is TRBV31; 10 nucleotides match TRBD1. The CDR3 is 14 amino acids. Germline-derived CDR1 and CDR2 are GKSSPN and SITVG. CDR3 bases read: TGTGCCTGGAGTCGGGGACAGGGGACTTAT. The encoded protein is CAWSRGQGTY. The complete CDR3 sequence is CAWSRGQGTYEQYF.

Turning to this clone: Gene names follow the mouse nomenclature. The read falls 4 residues short of the CDR3 end, and the missing part is taken from the germline J gene. Additional DNA sequences in this sample encode the identical CDR3. The chain employs TRBV17 and TRBJ2-7; 7 nucleotides agree with TRBD1. The CDR3 has 12 residues. The V gene's germline CDR1 is MNHDT and CDR2 YYDKIL. CDR3 residues: CASSRTGYEQYF. The DNA read from the CDR3 is TGTGCTAGCAGTAGGACAGGGTAT.

Concerning this clone itself: Any gene name here is a mouse gene name. The read terminates 4 residues ahead of where the CDR3 ends, so the germline J gene completes it. The same CDR3 also results from other DNA sequences found in this sample. The V call is TRBV1, the J call TRBJ2-3; 8 bases match TRBD1. The germline V gene encodes CDR1 NSQYPW and CDR2 LRSPGD (reference sequence). The length of the CDR3 is 15 residues. V shed 1 base, J shed 0 bases, and the junction held 0 bases outside the gene matches. This chain's CDR3 is CTCSAAGGSAETLYF. The covered CDR3 bases are TGCACCTGCAGTGCAGCAGGGGGCAGTGCAGAA.

A word on this clone: Gene names follow the mouse nomenclature. The read falls 4 residues short of the CDR3 end, and the missing part is taken from the germline J gene. This chain links TRBV14 with TRBJ1-2, with 8 positions matching TRBD1. Germline V gene data show CDR1 as SGHDT and CDR2 as FRDEAV. The CDR3 is 14 amino acids. J lost 0 bases, V lost 3 bases, and 1 base had no gene match. CDR3 region: CASSSGGSNSDYTF. The sequenced part of the CDR3 DNA is TGTGCCAGCAGTTCAGGGGGCTCAAACTCC.

The sample holds a few counts of this clone. The listed genes are named as in mouse. The read ends 4 residues early relative to the CDR3; the germline J gene fills the gap. Distinct nucleotide sequences in the sample also encode this CDR3. The chain recombines TRBV5 with TRBJ1-2; no firm D call. V was pared by 3 bases and J by 3 bases, with 5 bases between. This CDR3 is 12 amino acids long. Germline CDR1 LGHNA, CDR2 YNLKQL (reference sequence). CDR3 DNA, as far as it was read: TGTGCCAGCAGCCAGGTGGACTCC. Protein: CASSQVDS. The entire CDR3 protein reads CASSQVDSDYTF.

About this clone: The genes and germline here are from mouse. The DNA ends 4 residues before the CDR3 does, and the rest of the CDR3 is filled in from the germline J gene. V usage is TRBV19 and J usage is TRBJ2-7; 8 nucleotides line up with TRBD2. Germline CDR1 FNHDT, CDR2 SITEND (reference sequence). After removal of 4 bases from V and 2 bases from J, the junction contained 5 bases not matched to a gene. The CDR3 runs to 14 residues. The part of the CDR3 DNA that was read is TGTGCCAGCAGTCCTTCTGGGGGGACCTAT. This encodes CASSPSGGTY. The complete CDR3 reads CASSPSGGTYEQYF. Full variable domain (outside the CDR3, taken from reference TRBV19 and TRBJ2-7): GGIITQTPKFLIGQEGQKLTLKCQQNFNHDTMYWYRQDSGKGLRLIYYSITENDLQKGDLSEGYDASREKKSSFSLTVTSAQKNEMAVFLCASSPSGGTYEQYFGPGTRLTVL.

In the case of this clone: Gene names are mouse gene names. The read gets to within 4 residues of the CDR3 end, and the germline J gene fills in the rest. The chain links TRBV17 to TRBJ2-4; D is undetermined. The CDR3 contains 14 residues. The germline CDR1 and CDR2 sequences are MNHDT and YYDKIL. Deletions cut 7 bases from V and 0 bases from J, with 11 bases between. The CDR3 protein is CASTPHNSQNTLYF. Partial CDR3 DNA: TGTGCTAGCACCCCCCACAATAGTCAAAAC.

About this clone itself: Genes here carry mouse names. The read falls 4 residues short of the CDR3 end, and the missing part is taken from the germline J gene. Other DNA variants within this sample encode the same CDR3. The chain links TRBV19 to TRBJ2-2; 7 nucleotides match TRBD1. The germline gives CDR1 FNHDT, CDR2 SITEND (reference sequence). CDR3 length: 15 residues. V lost 2 bases and J lost 2; bases outside the gene matches: 3. The sequenced CDR3 bases are TGTGCCAGCAGTATCGGGACAGTCAACACCGGG. Its protein product is CASSIGTVNTG. The entire CDR3 reads CASSIGTVNTGQLYF.

With regard to this clone: Genes and germline are mouse. With the read ending 4 residues before the CDR3 end, the germline J gene is used to fill in that end. V usage is TRBV5 and J usage is TRBJ2-1; TRBD2 matches 10 bases. V gave up 0 bases and J gave up 3 bases; unmatched junction bases: 2. The CDR3 consists of 16 residues. The V gene's germline CDR1 is LGHNA and CDR2 YNLKQL (reference sequence). Partial CDR3 DNA: TGTGCCAGCAGCCAAGATTCTGGGGGGGCCTATGCT. Protein sequence: CASSQDSGGAYA. The whole CDR3 sequence is CASSQDSGGAYAEQFF.

As for this clone: This may come from a read error, since a much larger clone is one base off. The germline and genes are mouse ones. The missing CDR3 end, 4 residues past where the read stops, is filled in from the germline J gene. V usage is TRBV13-1 and J usage is TRBJ2-2; 11 bases line up with TRBD2. The V and J ends lost 3 bases and 3 bases, in that order; junction bases with no gene match: 1. The CDR3 contains 15 residues. Looked up from germline, CDR1 is NSHNY and CDR2 is SYGAGN. This CDR3 is CASSGTGGYTGQLYF. CDR3 bases read: TGTGCCAGCAGTGGGACTGGGGGGTACACCGGG.

Concerning this clone itself: The gene symbols are mouse symbols. The DNA ends 4 residues before the CDR3 does, and the rest of the CDR3 is filled in from the germline J gene. Other DNA sequences of this sample code for an identical CDR3. This rearrangement joins TRBV13-1 to TRBJ2-7; 13 bases match TRBD2. CDR1 is NSHNY, CDR2 SYGAGN, per germline. The CDR3 runs 15 residues. The CDR3 is CASSDAGLGGYEQYF. CDR3 DNA (partial): TGTGCCAGCAGTGATGCGGGACTGGGGGGGTAT.

For this clone: All gene names here are mouse names. The read finishes 4 residues shy of the CDR3 end, and the germline J gene is used to complete it. The chain couples TRBV13-1 to TRBJ1-1, with D hard to call. CDR1 NSHNY and CDR2 SYGAGN come from the germline V gene. The CDR3 is made up of 15 amino acids. The V gene lost 2 bases and the J gene lost 0 bases, with 11 bases spanning the gap. CDR3 protein: CASSELPNSNTEVFF. The CDR3 DNA, read in part, is TGTGCCAGCAGTGAACTGCCCAATTCAAACACA.

As regards this clone: Any gene name here is a mouse gene name. The read falls 4 residues short of the CDR3 end, and the missing part is taken from the germline J gene. The gene calls are TRBV19 and TRBJ2-7; 9 bases are shared with TRBD2. The germline V gene encodes CDR1 FNHDT and CDR2 SITEND (reference sequence). This CDR3 is built from 15 residues. Trimming took 1 base from V and 2 from J; bases not matched to a gene: 4. Here the CDR3 reads CASSIYGDWAYEQYF. CDR3 DNA, as far as it was read: TGTGCCAGCAGTATATACGGGGACTGGGCCTAT.

The sample holds a few counts of this clone. These gene names are mouse names. The read finishes 4 residues shy of the CDR3 end, and the germline J gene is used to complete it. The J gene is TRBJ2-2, the V gene TRBV5; 8 positions agree with TRBD2. Trimming at V came to 0 bases and at J to 3 bases, leaving 3 bases not matched to a gene. Germline V gene data show CDR1 as LGHNA and CDR2 as YNLKQL (reference sequence). This CDR3 has 16 amino acids. The CDR3 loop is CASSQDGGADTGQLYF. The covered CDR3 bases are TGTGCCAGCAGCCAAGACGGGGGGGCAGACACCGGG.

As for this clone: The listed genes are named as in mouse. The read terminates 4 residues before the CDR3 end, so the remaining end is supplied by the germline J gene. The V call is TRBV19, the J call TRBJ2-3, with D uncertain. This CDR3 contains 14 residues. Trimming shortened V by 4 bases and J by 0 bases, and 9 bases separated the two germline ends. The germline V gene encodes CDR1 FNHDT and CDR2 SITEND (reference sequence). CDR3 DNA, as far as it was read: TGTGCCAGCAGTCCCTTATCTAGTGCAGAA. Residues: CASSPLSSAE. The full CDR3 sequence reads CASSPLSSAETLYF. Based on the CDR3 plus reference TRBV19 and TRBJ2-3, the full variable domain is GGIITQTPKFLIGQEGQKLTLKCQQNFNHDTMYWYRQDSGKGLRLIYYSITENDLQKGDLSEGYDASREKKSSFSLTVTSAQKNEMAVFLCASSPLSSAETLYFGSGTRLTVL.

The table lists this clone with a few counts. Genes and germline are mouse. Coverage ceases 4 residues before the CDR3 finishes, and the germline J gene fills in the end. The chain employs TRBV5 and TRBJ1-2, with D possibly being TRBD1 (6 bases). CDR3 length equals 13 residues. Germline CDR1 reads LGHNA; CDR2 reads YNLKQL (reference sequence). The DNA read from the CDR3 is TGTGCCAGCAGCCCAGGGGAGGGGTCC. It translates to CASSPGEGS. The CDR3 in its entirety is CASSPGEGSDYTF.

A word on this clone: Mouse gene names and germline throughout. The sequenced CDR3 bases are TGTGCCAGCAGTGCCAGGGGACAGGCAAACACCGGG. Its protein product is CASSARGQANTG. The complete CDR3 reads CASSARGQANTGQLYF. The V and J genes are TRBV13-1 and TRBJ2-2, with 8 bases identical to TRBD1. The CDR3 goes on 4 residues after the read ends, and that part is filled in from the germline J gene. The CDR3 is 16 residues long. Trimming at V came to 3 bases and at J to 0 bases, leaving 4 bases not matched to a gene. Germline loops: CDR1 NSHNY, CDR2 SYGAGN.

This clone turned up a few times. Gene names are the mouse ones. The read terminates 4 residues ahead of where the CDR3 ends, so the germline J gene completes it. The chain employs TRBV13-1 and TRBJ2-4; 9 positions match TRBD1. J gave up 3 bases and V 3 bases, and 2 bases lay outside the gene matches. Germline CDR1 is NSHNY and CDR2 is SYGAGN. The CDR3 spans 14 residues. Incomplete CDR3 DNA: TGTGCCAGCAGTGGGGGGACAGGGCAAAAC. Protein: CASSGGTGQN. The CDR3 in its entirety is CASSGGTGQNTLYF.

This clone was counted only a few times. Gene names are the mouse ones. The read comes to an end 3 residues before the CDR3 does, leaving the germline J gene to fill in the end. The identical CDR3 is also encoded by other nucleotide sequences in the sample. The chain links TRBV19 to TRBJ1-6; D perhaps matches TRBD1 (5 bases). TRBJ1-6 is sorted into the ORF group, with uncertain function. Trimming cost V 5 bases and J 5 bases, with 8 bases left between them. CDR1 is FNHDT and CDR2 is SITEND in the germline V gene (reference sequence). The CDR3 totals 13 residues. The part of the CDR3 DNA that was read is TGTGCCAGCAGGGACAAGAATAATTCGCCC. It is translated as CASRDKNNSP. The whole CDR3 region reads CASRDKNNSPLYF.

About this clone: Gene names are the mouse ones. The read gets to within 4 residues of the CDR3 end, and the germline J gene fills in the rest. This rearrangement joins TRBV13-2 to TRBJ2-7; 9 nucleotides match TRBD1. Germline CDR1 reads NNHNN; CDR2 reads SYGAGS (reference sequence). After removal of 1 base from V and 3 bases from J, the junction contained 2 bases not matched to a gene. The CDR3 contains 14 residues. CDR3 DNA, as far as it was read: TGTGCCAGCGGTGATCGGGGACAGGGCTAT. It specifies CASGDRGQGY. The complete CDR3 reads CASGDRGQGYEQYF.

This clone was detected a few times. Gene names denote mouse genes. The read terminates 4 residues before the CDR3 end, so the remaining end is supplied by the germline J gene. The J gene is TRBJ1-1, the V gene TRBV5; a possible D gene is TRBD1 (6 bases). Trimming removed 0 bases at V and 0 bases at J, with 11 bases between. Per germline, CDR1 LGHNA and CDR2 YNLKQL (reference sequence). The CDR3 length is 16 residues. CDR3 sequence: CASSQDRGTTNTEVFF. Partial CDR3 DNA: TGTGCCAGCAGCCAAGATCGGGGGACAACAAACACA.

This clone appeared a few times. Gene names refer to mouse genes. CDR3 bases read: TGTGCCAGCGGGTCCTGGGGGAACTATGCT. Amino acids: CASGSWGNYA. The full CDR3 reads CASGSWGNYAEQFF. The V call is TRBV13-2, the J call TRBJ2-1; TRBD2 matches at 7 bases. The sequence runs out 4 residues before the end of the CDR3; the remainder is reconstructed from the germline J gene. Germline assignment: CDR1 NNHNN and CDR2 SYGAGS (reference sequence). This CDR3 spans 14 amino acids. V lost 5 bases to trimming and J lost 1 base; unmatched junction nucleotides: 3.

To note about this clone: Gene names are mouse gene names. Read sequence stops 4 residues before the CDR3 end, and the germline J gene provides the missing end. The V gene is TRBV17, the J gene TRBJ2-5; no definite D call. CDR3 length: 13 amino acids. CDR1 is MNHDT, CDR2 YYDKIL, per germline. With 7 bases removed from V and 0 bases from J, the gap between germline ends came to 8 bases. CDR3 in amino acids: CASKLLNQDTQYF. The covered CDR3 bases are TGTGCTAGCAAACTGCTTAACCAAGAC. Filled out from reference TRBV17 and TRBJ2-5, the complete variable domain reads DTTVKQNPRYKLARVGKPVNLICSQTMNHDTMYWYQKKPNQAPKLLLFYYDKILNREADTFEKFQSSRPNNSFCSLYIGSAGLEYSAMYLCASKLLNQDTQYFGPGTRLLVL.

This clone was counted a few times. The gene symbols are mouse symbols. From the germline J gene comes the end of the CDR3, since the read stops 4 residues before it. The V and J genes are TRBV13-3 and TRBJ1-1, with D uncertain. Germline CDR1 is NNHDY and CDR2 is SYVADS. The CDR3 loop spans 11 amino acids. CDR3 in amino acids: CASSGWTEVFF. The CDR3 DNA, read in part, is TGTGCCAGCAGTGGGTGGACA.

This clone was detected a few times. Germline and genes: mouse. The read is 4 residues too short to cover the CDR3 end, so that end is filled in from the germline J gene. The chain couples TRBV13-2 to TRBJ2-1; TRBD2 matches 10 bases. The CDR3 is 16 residues long. J gave up 6 bases and V 0 bases, and 6 bases lay outside the gene matches. From germline, CDR1 is NNHNN and CDR2 SYGAGS (reference sequence). The CDR3 loop reads CASGDGLGGRIAEQFF. CDR3 DNA (partial): TGTGCCAGCGGTGATGGTCTGGGGGGGCGCATTGCT.

Remarks on this clone: Genes and germline come from the mouse. The read is 4 residues too short to cover the CDR3 end, so that end is filled in from the germline J gene. Other DNA sequences of this sample code for an identical CDR3. The rearrangement links TRBV13-3 to TRBJ2-5, with 8 bases matching TRBD2. Germline assignment: CDR1 NNHDY and CDR2 SYVADS. The CDR3 sequence is 13 residues long. The covered CDR3 bases are TGTGCCAGCAGTCGGGACTGGAAAGAC. Its protein is CASSRDWKD. The complete CDR3 sequence is CASSRDWKDTQYF.